The entry that follows covers one T cell receptor beta chain sequence. Its antigen has not been determined. Per-base quality was not reported, and no clone a single base away is much larger than it. These data are taken from a study of blood T cells in healthy people across ages (dated by TCRdb to between 2014 and 2016). Describing the broader study: In model experiments, roughly one uniquely barcoded TCR beta cDNA molecule per two T cells was captured by template switching. The study analyzed two additional independent replicas of 1 million unique cDNA reads from the same blood draw for two donors, one aged 18 to 30 and one aged 80 or older. Four age groups were formed from the donors: young (average 16 years), middle-aged (less than 40), aged (roughly 59) and long-lived (82). Age-related changes in TCR beta repertoire diversity were measured in the study by deep sequencing normalized with unique cDNA molecular identifiers. To avoid experimental bias, donors of different ages were spread randomly across the sequencing lanes.

The library came from 5' RACE. The sequencing machine was an Illumina HiSeq 2500. The second PCR ran for about 6 to 12 cycles and used a J-beta primer mix along with a sample-barcoded 5' primer. Each TCR beta cDNA molecule received a unique molecular identifier from a template-switch 5' adaptor carrying 12 random nucleotides. Each sample yielded at least 3 million CDR3-containing paired-end reads. All of the RNA was converted into first-strand cDNA using the Mint cDNA synthesis kit, with a TRBC-specific oligonucleotide serving as the primer. After uracil-DNA glycosylase treatment, a first 18-cycle PCR used universal primers M1SS and BC2_uni_R on all cDNA. The paper's processing steps were these. For normalization, 1 million high-quality reads were randomly selected from each sample, with every read carrying a distinct molecular identifier. Instead of being binned into consensus sequences, reads that shared molecular identifiers were thrown out. MiTCR, run with a Q25 quality threshold and the strictest error-elimination algorithm, handled CDR3 identification, clonotype clustering and error correction. A nonparametric unseen species model using Euler transformation provided a lower-bound estimate of total TCR beta diversity. TCRdb ran its own pipeline on the public reads, namely fastp trimming at Q25 and MiXCR clone calling, and kept in-frame beta chains. CDR3 protein sequences are deduplicated, and each keeps its most common genes and DNA. The V and J calls here are based on TCRdb, not the publication. In this sample the table shows about 320,000 distinct CDR3 sequences, roughly 26% of which occur a single time. 29% of the sample rests with the top ten.

Donors were 30 to 45 systemically healthy Caucasian individuals from Russia aged roughly 6 to 100 years. Each donor gave about 9.2 milliliters of peripheral blood, drawn into EDTA-treated Vacutainer tubes. Ficoll-Paque density-gradient centrifugation was used to isolate PBMCs, with at least 7 million per sample. Trizol reagent was used to extract total RNA from PBMCs, with at least 6 micrograms per sample. For every donor, flow cytometry on a PBMC aliquot measured the percentage of naive CD45RAhigh/CD27high T cells. The CDR3 runs 17 amino acids, cysteine and phenylalanine included. Only the CDR3 region is kept as DNA, spanning 51 bases read in frame from base 1. CDR1 MNHNS and CDR2 SASEGT are derived from the germline V gene. V gives up 0 bases and J gives up 0 bases, and the segment between their germline ends measures 11 bases. Points the paper makes about the study in general: As age increased, observed TCR beta diversity per million T cells dropped in a roughly linear way, and a significant reduction was already evident by age about 40. Bulk unsorted PBMC profiling prevented conclusive comparison of naive and antigen-experienced compartments. Compared with the aged group, the long-lived group had more naive CD4+ T cells, fewer expanded clones and increased TCR diversity, suggesting age selection. There was a strong correlation between observed TCR beta diversity and the percentage of naive T cells measured by flow cytometry. Estimates of total diversity based on one million sequenced T cells were regarded as lower bounds and as underestimates. Donor CMV infection status was unknown, potentially confounding age-related changes in expanded clonotypes.

Input material: blood. This chain joins TRBV6-1 to TRBJ1-4, with the D gene too uncertain to name. The receptor comes from a woman in her 70s in good health. The nucleotide sequence reads TGTGCCAGCAGTGAAGCGCAAACAGTTGCAACTAATGAAAAACTGTTTTTT. The translation is CASSEAQTVATNEKLFF.